These T cell receptor beta chains were read from a single sample in a study of blood T cell repertoires in COVID-19. Some clones are missing from TCRdb's copy, which holds only in-frame ones; the method was immunoSEQ multiplex PCR. Here the sample spans fewer than 500,000 clones, about nine tenths being singletons. Sequencing used PBMCs or T cells enriched from blood (not recorded which). These TCRs come from a woman between 18 and 30 years old who had recovered from COVID-19. Both conserved end residues are part of each CDR3. Fields, in order: CDR3 length, clone size, J gene, V gene, D gene, CDR3 protein, CDR3 DNA. D genes are given only for firm matches. Expanded clones get a size class; other rows say once, few or many, or leave the size out.

>15|NA|TRBJ2-5|TRBV6-6|TRBD2
CASSLLAGGGETQYF
TGTGCCAGCAGTTTACTAGCGGGGGGCGGGGAGACCCAGTACTTC
>14|NA|TRBJ1-1|TRBV5-1|NA
CASSLTLGGTEAFF
TGCGCCAGCAGCCTTACCCTGGGGGGCACTGAAGCTTTCTTT
>15|NA|TRBJ1-5|TRBV4-1|NA
CASSQSGLPRQPQHF
TGCGCCAGCAGCCAGTCGGGACTCCCACGGCAGCCCCAGCATTTT
>12|NA|TRBJ2-1|TRBV29-1|TRBD2
CSVEGGFNEQFF
TGCAGCGTTGAGGGGGGGTTCAATGAGCAGTTCTTC
>16|NA|TRBJ1-1|TRBV5-1|NA
CASSPAPGRSNTEAFF
TGCGCCAGCAGCCCCGCACCAGGCCGTTCTAACACTGAAGCTTTCTTT
>16|NA|TRBJ1-4|TRBV7-8|NA
CASSLEGLGANEKLFF
TGTGCCAGCAGCTTAGAAGGTTTAGGGGCTAATGAAAAACTGTTTTTT
>12|NA|TRBJ2-1|TRBV12-3/TRBV12-4|TRBD2
CASSLVGGKQFF
TGTGCCAGCAGTTTAGTGGGGGGGAAGCAGTTCTTC
>14|NA|TRBJ2-7|TRBV4-2|NA
CASSQSAEQSEQYF
TGTGCCAGCAGCCAATCCGCTGAACAAAGCGAGCAGTACTTC
>12|NA|TRBJ1-1|TRBV13|NA
CASSLWTEEAFF
TGTGCCAGCAGCTTGTGGACAGAAGAAGCTTTCTTT
>16|NA|TRBJ2-1|TRBV5-1|NA
CASSLEGRVHYNEQFF
TGCGCCAGCAGCTTGGAGGGCAGGGTCCACTACAATGAGCAGTTCTTC
>15|NA|TRBJ2-5|TRBV5-1|NA
CASSSAARGWETQYF
TGCGCCAGCAGCTCGGCCGCCCGGGGGTGGGAGACCCAGTACTTC
>13|NA|TRBJ1-5|TRBV30|NA
CAWSGQSSLPQHF
TGTGCCTGGAGTGGGCAGTCTTCGCTTCCCCAGCATTTT
>16|NA|TRBJ2-3|TRBV27|NA
CASSFWSWQGTDTQYF
TGTGCCAGCAGTTTTTGGTCTTGGCAGGGCACAGATACGCAGTATTTT
>15|NA|TRBJ1-2|TRBV12-5|NA
CASGLLRGELYGYTF
TGTGCTAGTGGTTTGTTAAGAGGAGAGCTCTATGGCTACACCTTC
>15|NA|TRBJ2-7|TRBV30|NA
CAWSDGVGGTYEQYF
TGTGCCTGGAGCGACGGGGTGGGAGGAACCTACGAGCAGTACTTC
>16|few|TRBJ2-7|TRBV7-9|TRBD1
CASSLDGTGEIDEQYF
TGTGCCAGCAGCTTGGACGGGACAGGGGAAATCGACGAGCAGTACTTC
>15|NA|TRBJ1-1|TRBV28|TRBD1
CASSPIKGDRGRAFF
TGTGCCAGCAGCCCCATAAAGGGGGACAGGGGTCGAGCTTTCTTT
>14|NA|TRBJ2-1|TRBV29-1|NA
CSVADRSSYNEQFF
TGCAGCGTTGCTGACCGGAGCTCCTACAATGAGCAGTTCTTC
>15|NA|TRBJ1-4|TRBV11-2|NA
CASSLTNQRSEKLFF
TGTGCCAGCAGTCTTACAAATCAACGGAGTGAAAAACTGTTTTTT
>16|NA|TRBJ1-1|TRBV5-1|TRBD1
CASTPRTGNGDTEAFF
TGCGCCAGCACACCAAGGACAGGGAACGGTGACACTGAAGCTTTCTTT
>16|NA|TRBJ2-7|TRBV4-1|NA
CASSQDNRGGIYEQYF
TGCGCCAGCAGCCAAGATAACAGGGGGGGAATCTACGAGCAGTACTTC
>14|NA|TRBJ1-2|TRBV12-5|NA
CASGLRPGSYGYTF
TGTGCTAGTGGTTTGCGGCCGGGGAGCTATGGCTACACCTTC
>13|NA|TRBJ1-1|TRBV5-1|TRBD1
CASSLRQGAEAFF
TGCGCCAGCAGCTTGAGACAGGGGGCTGAAGCTTTCTTT
>15|NA|TRBJ2-7|TRBV2|TRBD2
CASSEGLAGGHEQYF
TGTGCCAGCAGTGAAGGACTAGCGGGGGGGCACGAGCAGTACTTC
>14|NA|TRBJ1-1|TRBV2|NA
CASRYRVGDTEAFF
TGTGCCAGCAGGTACAGGGTTGGGGACACTGAAGCTTTCTTT
>14|NA|TRBJ1-2|TRBV6-5|NA
CASSYSGGDYGYTF
TGTGCCAGCAGTTACTCGGGGGGAGACTATGGCTACACCTTC
>15|NA|TRBJ2-2|TRBV7-3|TRBD1
CASSLGQGGTGELFF
TGTGCCAGCAGCTTAGGACAGGGCGGCACCGGGGAGCTGTTTTTT
>17|NA|TRBJ1-2|TRBV2|TRBD1
CASSELGQGAISYGYTF
TGTGCCAGCAGTGAATTAGGGCAGGGGGCGATCAGCTATGGCTACACCTTC
>15|NA|TRBJ2-2|TRBV2|TRBD1
CASKTDRGNTGELFF
TGTGCCAGCAAAACGGACAGGGGAAACACCGGGGAGCTGTTTTTT
>14|NA|TRBJ2-3|TRBV7-9|NA
CASIAEGTDDTQYF
TGTGCCAGCATCGCGGAGGGGACGGATGATACGCAGTATTTT
>18|NA|TRBJ1-5|TRBV12-5|NA
CASGPGDRNLYSNQPQHF
TGTGCTAGTGGGCCCGGTGACAGGAACCTCTATAGCAATCAGCCCCAGCATTTT
>17|NA|TRBJ2-1|TRBV3-1/TRBV3-2|NA
CASSQDWAGASYNEQFF
TGTGCCAGCAGCCAAGATTGGGCGGGGGCGTCCTACAATGAGCAGTTCTTC
>13|NA|TRBJ2-4|TRBV12-5|NA
CASGLDRENIQYF
TGTGCTAGTGGTTTGGACAGGGAAAACATTCAGTACTTC
>12|few|TRBJ1-1|TRBV7-9|NA
CASSLDRSQAFF
TGTGCCAGCAGCTTAGACAGGTCCCAAGCTTTCTTT
>15|NA|TRBJ2-3|TRBV30|NA
CAWSEPGLLTDTQYF
TGTGCCTGGAGTGAGCCGGGACTCCTCACAGATACGCAGTATTTT
>17|NA|TRBJ2-2|TRBV2|TRBD1
CASSFPDRGANTGELFF
TGTGCCAGCAGTTTTCCAGACAGGGGCGCGAACACCGGGGAGCTGTTTTTT
>16|NA|TRBJ2-7|TRBV4-1|NA
CASSQVLAGDSYEQYF
TGCGCCAGCAGCCAAGTCTTAGCAGGGGACTCCTACGAGCAGTACTTC
>15|NA|TRBJ1-5|TRBV5-1|NA
CASSPGGSSNQPQHF
TGCGCCAGCAGCCCTGGGGGGAGTAGCAATCAGCCCCAGCATTTT
>19|NA|TRBJ2-5|TRBV5-1|TRBD2
CASSLARGLRGGSRETQYF
TGCGCCAGCAGCTTGGCCCGGGGGCTCCGGGGGGGATCAAGGGAGACCCAGTACTTC
>14|NA|TRBJ1-1|TRBV5-1|NA
CASSLEAGDTEAFF
TGCGCCAGCAGCTTGGAGGCAGGGGACACTGAAGCTTTCTTT
>14|NA|TRBJ1-2|TRBV12-5|NA
CASGLGLPNYGYTF
TGTGCTAGTGGCCTGGGACTGCCTAACTATGGCTACACCTTC
>13|few|TRBJ2-7|TRBV28|NA
CASSFCTTCEQYF
TGTGCCAGCAGTTTCTGCACGACTTGCGAGCAGTACTTC
>16|NA|TRBJ1-2|TRBV3-1/TRBV3-2|NA
CASSQDYSPLAYGYTF
TGTGCCAGCAGCCAAGACTACTCTCCGCTTGCCTATGGCTACACCTTC
>16|NA|TRBJ2-3|TRBV30|TRBD2
CAWNRYSGGAGDTQYF
TGTGCCTGGAATAGGTACAGCGGGGGGGCCGGAGATACGCAGTATTTT
>14|NA|TRBJ2-5|TRBV5-4|NA
CASSPGHLQETQYF
TGTGCCAGCAGCCCCGGACACCTCCAAGAGACCCAGTACTTC
>15|NA|TRBJ2-3|TRBV10-3|TRBD1
CAISEGGQGTDTQYF
TGTGCCATCAGTGAAGGGGGACAGGGTACAGATACGCAGTATTTT